The next 15 T cell receptor beta chains were all read from a single sample in a study of cytomegalovirus exposure and HLA in healthy donors. The PCR contained 60 Vbeta and 13 Jbeta primers. This table comes from immunoSEQ multiplex PCR, and its TCRdb copy is limited to in-frame clones, with some not included. The listing contains fewer than 250,000 clones. The specimen was PBMCs. These receptors originate from a woman between 25 and 40 years old in good health and CMV-seropositive.

This rearrangement joins TRBV25-1 to TRBJ1-4, with D possibly TRBD1 on 5 matching bases. Germline V gene data show CDR1 as MGHDK and CDR2 as SYGVNS. The CDR3 is 16 amino acids. The V and J ends lost 5 bases and 0 bases respectively, with 13 bases between them. Here the CDR3 DNA reads TGTGCCAGCAGTCCAATCGACAGAGCAACTAATGAAAAACTGTTTTTT. It codes for CASSPIDRATNEKLFF.

The chain uses TRBV7-9 and TRBJ1-2; 7 bases map to TRBD1. The ends lost 4 bases at V and 8 bases at J; junction bases unmatched: 13. In germline, CDR1 is SEHNR, CDR2 FQNEAQ (reference sequence). This CDR3 spans 15 amino acids. The CDR3 spells CASSSYRGSLRGYTF. In DNA form, the CDR3 reads TGTGCCAGCAGCTCGTACAGGGGCTCTTTGAGGGGCTACACCTTC.

The chain uses TRBV28 and TRBJ1-2, with D perhaps matching TRBD1 (6 bases). The length of the CDR3 is 15 residues. Trimming removed 7 bases from V and 8 bases from J, with 23 bases in between. Germline loops: CDR1 MDHEN, CDR2 SYDVKM. The CDR3 spells CASTSPLLGRGGYTF. CDR3 nucleotides: TGTGCCAGCACCTCTCCCCTACTCGGCAGGGGCGGCTACACCTTC.

The chain links TRBV12-5 to TRBJ1-1; TRBD1 aligns across 9 bases. The CDR3 loop spans 16 amino acids. Germline V gene data show CDR1 as LGHNT and CDR2 as FRNRAP. V trimming: 1 base; J trimming: 3 bases; junction bases outside the gene matches: 6. The CDR3 DNA follows: TGTGCTAGTGGTTTGGCTTTTACAGGGGGCTACACTGAAGCTTTCTTT. This gives the protein CASGLAFTGGYTEAFF.

This chain uses TRBV4-1 with TRBJ1-2; perhaps TRBD1 as D (6 bases). The V end lost 1 base, the J end lost 4 bases, and 13 bases lay between the germline ends. The germline V gene encodes CDR1 MGHRA and CDR2 YSYEKL. This CDR3 has 15 amino acids. CDR3 DNA: TGCGCCAGCAGCCAAGGGGCCAGGGGCGGCTATGGCTACACCTTC. Its translation: CASSQGARGGYGYTF.

The V gene is TRBV10-1, the J gene TRBJ1-6; tentatively, D is TRBD1 (6 bases). The germline V gene encodes CDR1 WNHNN and CDR2 SYGVQD (reference sequence). V was clipped by 3 bases and J by 7 bases, with 10 bases between them. The CDR3 has 14 residues. The CDR3 reads CASSEGQKNSPLHF. The CDR3, as DNA: TGCGCCAGCAGTGAAGGACAGAAAAATTCACCCCTCCACTTT.

This chain joins TRBV2 and TRBJ2-7; 9 nucleotides align to TRBD1. Germline V gene sequence: CDR1 SNHLY, CDR2 FYNNEI. The CDR3 is 15 residues long. The junction had 4 bases not matched to a gene; V was cut back by 2 bases and J by 2 bases. The CDR3 region is CASSELRQGAYEQYF. The CDR3 nucleotides are TGTGCCAGCAGTGAACTGAGACAGGGGGCCTACGAGCAGTACTTC.

J is TRBJ2-2 and V is TRBV28, with 7 bases that match TRBD2. The CDR3 is 15 amino acids. The germline CDR1 and CDR2 sequences are MDHEN and SYDVKM. The junction had 6 bases not matched to a gene; V was cut back by 6 bases and J by 2 bases. CDR3 protein: CASRTGLTNTGELFF. CDR3 DNA: TGTGCCAGCAGAACGGGACTAACTAACACCGGGGAGCTGTTTTTT.

The V gene is TRBV7-2, the J gene TRBJ1-5, with TRBD1 identical over 11 bases. With V trimmed by 6 bases and J by 0 bases, 10 bases remained unmatched. The CDR3 extends over 18 amino acids. The germline V gene encodes CDR1 SGHTA and CDR2 FQGNSA. The CDR3 region is CASSPRDRGVYSNQPQHF. Written as DNA, the CDR3 is TGTGCCAGCAGTCCCCGGGACAGGGGGGTCTATAGCAATCAGCCCCAGCATTTT.

The rearrangement links TRBV15 to TRBJ2-3, with 8 bases matching TRBD2. CDR1 and CDR2 (germline): LNHNV, YYDKDF (reference sequence). This CDR3 contains 12 residues. With V trimmed by 11 bases and J by 2 bases, 3 bases remained unmatched. DNA of the CDR3: TGTGCCTCGGGACTAGTCACAGATACGCAGTATTTT. Translation: CASGLVTDTQYF.

This chain links TRBV6-5 with TRBJ2-7; TRBD1 aligns across 10 bases. The CDR3 is made up of 15 amino acids. Trimming removed 5 bases from V and 4 bases from J; junction bases left unmatched: 8. CDR1 and CDR2 (germline): MNHEY, SVGAGI. The chain's CDR3 is CASSPYGTGEYEQYF. CDR3 bases: TGTGCCAGCAGTCCCTACGGGACAGGGGAATACGAGCAGTACTTC.

The gene calls are TRBV11-3 and TRBJ2-1; 9 nucleotides agree with TRBD2. The V gene end was trimmed by 1 base and the J gene end by 7 bases; junction bases not matched to a gene: 5. Germline assignment: CDR1 SGHNT and CDR2 YENEEA. The CDR3 extends over 15 amino acids. As DNA, the CDR3 is TGTGCCAGCAGCTTAGGGCTAGCGGGAAAAAATGAGCAGTTCTTC. Translation gives CASSLGLAGKNEQFF. The whole variable domain, remainder taken from reference TRBV11-3 and TRBJ2-1, is EAGVVQSPRYKIIEKKQPVAFWCNPISGHNTLYWYLQNLGQGPELLIRYENEEAVDDSQLPKDRFSAERLKGVDSTLKIQPAELGDSAVYLCASSLGLAGKNEQFFGPGTRLTVL.

The chain couples TRBV2 to TRBJ2-2, with D possibly matching TRBD2 (6 bases). Trimming left V 6 bases short and J 4 bases short, with 15 bases between. CDR1 SNHLY and CDR2 FYNNEI come from the germline V gene. This CDR3 contains 15 residues. The chain's CDR3 is CASRKGLSGTGELFF. The CDR3 region has the DNA TGTGCCAGCAGGAAGGGACTCTCAGGCACCGGGGAGCTGTTTTTT. Looking up the rest from reference TRBV2 and TRBJ2-2 gives the full variable domain: EPEVTQTPSHQVTQMGQEVILRCVPISNHLYFYWYRQILGQKVEFLVSFYNNEISEKSEIFDDQFSVERPDGSNFTLKIRSTKLEDSAMYFCASRKGLSGTGELFFGEGSRLTVL.

This chain uses TRBV27 with TRBJ2-3, with 8 bases matching TRBD2. Germline assignment: CDR1 MNHEY and CDR2 SMNVEV (reference sequence). This CDR3 is built from 16 residues. V lost 6 bases, J lost 1 base, and 9 bases stayed unmatched. The CDR3 region is CASSQGRGAGTDTQYF. In DNA form, the CDR3 reads TGTGCCAGCAGCCAAGGGCGGGGGGCGGGCACAGATACGCAGTATTTT.

V and J are TRBV15 and TRBJ1-4; 7 positions agree with TRBD1. J was trimmed by 4 bases and V by 0 bases; bases with no gene match: 2. Germline CDR1 LNHNV, CDR2 YYDKDF (reference sequence). There are 15 residues in the CDR3. CDR3 nucleotides: TGTGCCACCAGCAGAGAGACAGGGATTAATGAAAAACTGTTTTTT. As protein: CATSRETGINEKLFF.